This T cell receptor (beta chain) was sequenced for a study of T cell responses to AZD1222 COVID-19 vaccine. Study-wide findings and caveats: Increases in Spike-specific TCR breadth and depth were seen after two AZD1222 doses. The repertoires were collected only after the peak T cell response.

Regarding this clone: Its specificity is not known.

TCRdb keeps only in-frame clones here, not all; method: immunoSEQ multiplex PCR. The sample records 150,000 or so clones, around nine tenths being singletons. This CDR3 is built from 12 residues. Trimming shortened V by 3 bases and J by 0 bases, and 4 bases separated the two germline ends. Germline assignment: CDR1 SGHRS and CDR2 YFSETQ. Sequences were derived from peripheral blood, sampled on day 0 of AZD1222 vaccination. V is TRBV5-1 and J is TRBJ2-7; D ambiguous. This TCR came from an adult in good health. CDR3 loop: CASSSSSYEQYF. In DNA form, the CDR3 reads TGCGCCAGCAGCTCCAGCTCCTACGAGCAGTACTTC.